The TCR beta chain under discussion was sequenced for a study of blood T cells in healthy people across ages (dated by TCRdb to the mid-2010s). A note on the overall study: In model experiments, template switching captured roughly one uniquely barcoded TCR beta cDNA molecule for every two T cells. For two donors (one aged 18 to 30 and one aged 80 or older), the study analyzed two additional independent replicas of 1 million unique cDNA reads from the same blood draw. Four age groups were formed from the donors: young (average about 16 years), middle-aged (approximately 39), aged (around 62) and long-lived (about 80). To avoid experimental bias, donors of different ages were distributed randomly across sequencing lanes. Using deep sequencing normalized with unique cDNA molecular identifiers, the study measured how TCR beta repertoire diversity changes with age. Beyond this particular receptor, the publication reports: Estimates of total diversity from one million sequenced T cells were regarded as lower bounds and underestimates. The percentage of naive T cells measured by flow cytometry correlated strongly with observed TCR beta diversity. Because donor CMV infection status was unknown, age-related changes in expanded clonotypes were potentially confounded. The long-lived group showed more naive CD4+ T cells, fewer expanded clones and increased TCR diversity than the aged group, suggesting age selection. Observed TCR beta diversity per million T cells fell roughly linearly with age, and a significant reduction was already apparent by age around 39. Bulk unsorted PBMC profiling prevented conclusive comparison of naive and antigen-experienced compartments.

Donors were under 40 systemically healthy Caucasian individuals from Russia aged roughly 6 to 90 years. Roughly 10 milliliters of peripheral blood were collected from each donor into EDTA-treated Vacutainer tubes. Ficoll-Paque density-gradient centrifugation was used to isolate PBMCs, with at least 6.5 million per sample. Total RNA, at least 6 micrograms per sample, was extracted from PBMCs with Trizol reagent. For every donor, flow cytometry on a PBMC aliquot measured the percentage of naive CD45RAhigh/CD27high T cells. From a lookup of the germline V gene (reference sequence), CDR1 and CDR2 are MNHEY and SMNVEV. The CDR3 contains 13 residues, cysteine and phenylalanine counted. Left in the record is the CDR3 DNA by itself, 39 bases read in frame from the first base. Library method: 5' RACE. Sequencer: Illumina HiSeq 2500. The second PCR ran for about 7 to 11 cycles and used a J-beta primer mix along with a sample-barcoded 5' primer. A template-switch 5' adaptor carrying 12 random nucleotides introduced a unique molecular identifier onto each TCR beta cDNA molecule. Each sample yielded at least 2.5 million CDR3-containing paired-end reads. First-strand cDNA synthesis was performed from all RNA using the Mint cDNA synthesis kit, with priming by a TRBC-specific oligonucleotide. Following uracil-DNA glycosylase treatment, all cDNA underwent a first 18-cycle PCR with the universal primers M1SS and BC2_uni_R. The authors' analysis ran thus. For normalization, 1 million high-quality reads were randomly selected from each sample, with every read carrying a distinct molecular identifier. Reads sharing molecular identifiers were discarded rather than binned into consensus sequences. MiTCR, set to a Q25 quality threshold and the strictest error-elimination algorithm, was used for CDR3 identification, clonotype clustering and error correction. Lower-bound total TCR beta diversity was estimated with a nonparametric unseen species model using Euler transformation. TCRdb's own reprocessing of the public reads used fastp at Q25 and MiXCR and kept productive beta chains. Rows with a matching CDR3 protein are joined into one entry that keeps the most common DNA and genes. For this entry, the V and J calls and clone size follow TCRdb and not the study's own pipeline. The sample table holds approximately 800,000 distinct CDR3 sequences, of which roughly 50% were seen once. The ten largest clones add up to 25% to 30% of the sample.

Regarding this clonotype: No antigen is known for it. No much larger clonotype is one base removed from it; base qualities were not supplied.

The receptor chain draws on TRBV27 and TRBJ2-7; the D gene is perhaps TRBD2, from 6 matching bases. The end of the DNA aligns better with TRBJ2-5, so the J call may be wrong. Sequenced sample: blood. The sequence derives from a man aged 40-55 years in good health. The CDR3 amino acid sequence is: CASSTPGRETQYF. Read as DNA, the sequence is TGTGCCAGCAGCACTCCAGGGAGGGAGACCCAGTACTTC.